These 27 T cell receptor beta chains came from one sample sequenced in a study of blood T cell repertoires in COVID-19. Sequencing was performed with immunoSEQ multiplex PCR; in TCRdb, only in-frame clones are kept and a portion is missing. The sample lists about 260,000 clones, 88% seen once, with approximately 0.7% in the top ten. The sample consisted of peripheral blood. The receptors shown here come from a human donor in a cohort sampled during active COVID-19.

This clone was seen a handful of times. The chain recombines TRBV4-1 with TRBJ2-7, with TRBD2 matching over 7 bases. After removal of 0 bases from V and 4 bases from J, the junction contained 6 bases not matched to a gene. Per germline, CDR1 MGHRA and CDR2 YSYEKL. The CDR3 is made up of 15 amino acids. The CDR3 DNA reads TGCGCCAGCAGCCAAGATGAACTAGCGACTTACGAGCAGTACTTC. Translation: CASSQDELATYEQYF.

The chain links TRBV6-6 to TRBJ2-7, with 11 bases aligning to TRBD2. With V trimmed by 4 bases and J by 2 bases, 1 base remained unmatched. This CDR3 is 14 amino acids long. CDR1 and CDR2 (germline): MNHNY, SVGAGI (reference sequence). CDR3 nucleotide sequence: TGTGCCAGCAGTTTGACTAGCGGGGCCTACGAGCAGTACTTC. Translated, it gives CASSLTSGAYEQYF.

V gene TRBV5-6 combines with J gene TRBJ2-1; a possible D gene is TRBD1 (6 bases). V lost 7 bases, J lost 4 bases, and 9 bases lay in between. CDR1 SGHDT and CDR2 YYEEEE come from the germline V gene. The CDR3 sequence is 12 residues long. Here the CDR3 DNA reads TGTGCCAGCGGGGGCGTGTACAATGAGCAGTTCTTC. It codes for CASGGVYNEQFF.

The rearrangement joins TRBV6-2 or TRBV6-3 to TRBJ1-1; D unclear. CDR3 length: 16 amino acids. The germline V gene has CDR1 MNHEY and CDR2 SVGEGT. The V end was cut by 0 bases, the J end by 0 bases, with 11 bases between. The CDR3 nucleotides read TGTGCCAGCAGTTACTCGTTGGCAATCATGAACACTGAAGCTTTCTTT. It translates to CASSYSLAIMNTEAFF.

This clone was observed a single time. The chain carries TRBV3-1 (or the pseudogene TRBV3-2) and TRBJ2-7; 8 nucleotides agree with TRBD2. CDR1 is LGHDT and CDR2 is YNNKEL in the germline V gene (reference sequence). V lost 4 bases to trimming and J lost 2 bases; unmatched junction nucleotides: 10. The CDR3 has 16 residues. The DNA for the CDR3 is TGTGCCAGCAGCCCCCGCTACGGGGGGGCTACCTACGAGCAGTACTTC. This gives the protein CASSPRYGGATYEQYF.

The gene calls are TRBV4-3 and TRBJ1-1; no clear D. The CDR3 runs to 18 residues. The germline CDR1 and CDR2 sequences are LGHNA and YSLEER. The V end was cut by 1 base, the J end by 0 bases, with 18 bases between. The CDR3, as DNA: TGCGCCAGCAGCCAAGCTCCCCCCCGGGTCCTCATGAACACTGAAGCTTTCTTT. Translation gives CASSQAPPRVLMNTEAFF.

This chain connects TRBV7-2 to TRBJ1-2, with TRBD1 matching 9 bases. The V gene end was trimmed by 4 bases and the J gene end by 3 bases; junction bases not matched to a gene: 9. There are 16 residues in the CDR3. Germline V lookup: CDR1 SGHTA, CDR2 FQGNSA. The CDR3 DNA sequence: TGTGCCAGCAGCTCCCGGGACAGGGCTGTTTACTATGGCTACACCTTC. It encodes CASSSRDRAVYYGYTF.

This chain uses TRBV3-1 (or the pseudogene TRBV3-2) with TRBJ1-1; no reliable D call. The CDR3 totals 14 residues. Trimming took off 4 bases at V and 4 bases at J, with 13 bases between the two ends. Per the germline V gene, CDR1 is LGHDT and CDR2 is YNNKEL (reference sequence). The CDR3 DNA is TGTGCCAGCAGCCCAATAAGGCGGAGCACTGAAGCTTTCTTT. Translation gives CASSPIRRSTEAFF.

This sequence joins TRBV5-5 and TRBJ2-7; 7 nucleotides align to TRBD1. Trimming removed 0 bases from V and 9 bases from J; junction bases left unmatched: 3. This CDR3 region has 12 residues. The germline V gene encodes CDR1 SGHKS and CDR2 YYEKEE (reference sequence). The CDR3 protein is CASSLEGGWQYF. The CDR3 coding sequence is TGTGCCAGCAGCTTGGAAGGGGGCTGGCAGTACTTC.

The rearrangement joins TRBV18 to TRBJ1-2, with no clear D. CDR1 and CDR2 (germline): KGHSH, LQKENI. The CDR3 has 14 amino acids. V was shortened by 3 bases and J by 2 bases, with 10 bases between the two germline ends. The CDR3, as DNA: TGTGCCAGCTCACCCGACTCTCGGAACTATGGCTACACCTTC. It encodes CASSPDSRNYGYTF.

This clone was found a few times. This rearrangement joins TRBV16 to TRBJ1-5, with 7 bases aligning to TRBD1. The V and J ends lost 5 bases and 2 bases, in that order; junction bases with no gene match: 3. The CDR3 contains 14 residues. Germline CDR1 and CDR2: KGHSY and FQNENV. The CDR3 coding sequence is TGTGCCAGCAGCTTAGGGGGCGGCAATCAGCCCCAGCATTTT. Amino acid sequence: CASSLGGGNQPQHF.

The chain couples TRBV11-2 to TRBJ1-2, with 9 positions matching TRBD1. Trimming cost V 1 base and J 4 bases; bases outside gene matches: 13. Germline V lookup: CDR1 SGHAT, CDR2 FQNNGV. The CDR3 sequence is 18 residues long. CDR3 sequence reads: CASSLVQPGQGRSYGYTF. In nucleotides, the CDR3 is TGTGCCAGCAGCTTAGTTCAGCCGGGACAGGGTAGGAGCTATGGCTACACCTTC.

The rearrangement links TRBV5-6 to TRBJ2-6; D might be TRBD2 (5 bases). The CDR3 is made up of 13 amino acids. Trimming removed 4 bases at V and 12 bases at J, with 14 bases between. Germline CDR1 SGHDT, CDR2 YYEEEE. CDR3 region: CASSRRTPSVLTF. The CDR3 DNA is TGTGCCAGCAGCCGCCGGACTCCTAGCGTCCTGACTTTC.

This clone occurred once. The chain is built from TRBV5-6 and TRBJ2-7; TRBD1 is a possible D gene (5 bases). Germline loops: CDR1 SGHDT, CDR2 YYEEEE. CDR3 length: 18 residues. V was pared by 4 bases and J by 3 bases, with 26 bases between. CDR3 amino acids: CASSVVGAAALKNYEQYF. CDR3 DNA: TGTGCCAGCAGCGTCGTTGGGGCTGCAGCTTTAAAGAACTACGAGCAGTACTTC.

The chain has TRBV5-1 and TRBJ1-4, with a possible D match to TRBD1 (6 bases). The V and J ends lost 4 bases and 4 bases respectively, with 14 bases between them. The CDR3 length is 15 residues. The V gene's germline CDR1 is SGHRS and CDR2 YFSETQ. CDR3 loop: CASSVMTGDNEKLFF. CDR3 nucleotide sequence: TGCGCCAGCAGCGTAATGACAGGCGATAATGAAAAACTGTTTTTT. The complete variable domain, with remaining parts taken from reference TRBV5-1 and TRBJ1-4, reads KAGVTQTPRYLIKTRGQQVTLSCSPISGHRSVSWYQQTPGQGLQFLFEYFSETQRNKGNFPGRFSGRQFSNSRSEMNVSTLELGDSALYLCASSVMTGDNEKLFFGSGTQLSVL.

The rearrangement links TRBV7-9 to TRBJ2-5; the match to TRBD2 covers 10 bases. CDR3 length equals 15 residues. The ends lost 5 bases at V and 4 bases at J; junction bases unmatched: 7. Germline CDR1 SEHNR, CDR2 FQNEAQ (reference sequence). The CDR3 is CASSLRLAGIETQYF. The CDR3 DNA reads TGTGCCAGCAGCCTTAGACTAGCGGGTATAGAGACCCAGTACTTC. Full variable domain (rest looked up from reference TRBV7-9 and TRBJ2-5): DTGVSQNPRHKITKRGQNVTFRCDPISEHNRLYWYRQTLGQGPEFLTYFQNEAQLEKSRLLSDRFSAERPKGSFSTLEIQRTEQGDSAMYLCASSLRLAGIETQYFGPGTRLLVL.

This chain connects TRBV7-2 to TRBJ2-3, with 13 bases aligning to TRBD2. The V gene end was trimmed by 5 bases and the J gene end by 2 bases; junction bases not matched to a gene: 4. In germline, CDR1 is SGHTA, CDR2 FQGNSA. This CDR3 contains 16 residues. CDR3 DNA sequence: TGTGCCAGCAGCCCGGGACTAGCGGGGTTCACAGATACGCAGTATTTT. Translating gives CASSPGLAGFTDTQYF.

This chain links TRBV28 with TRBJ2-7, with 8 bases aligning to TRBD2. Germline CDR1 and CDR2: MDHEN and SYDVKM. There are 22 residues in the CDR3. J gave up 4 bases and V 5 bases, and 31 bases lay outside the gene matches. The chain's CDR3 is CASSTVPGLAGSRKEAAYEQYF. CDR3 nucleotides: TGTGCCAGCAGTACCGTCCCAGGGCTAGCGGGTTCGAGAAAAGAGGCTGCTTACGAGCAGTACTTC.

The chain employs TRBV30 and TRBJ1-6; D gene unclear. The germline V gene encodes CDR1 GTSNPN and CDR2 SVGIG (reference sequence). This CDR3 is 13 amino acids long. V was shortened by 1 base and J by 7 bases, with 8 bases between the two germline ends. CDR3 sequence: CAWSGSGNSPLHF. The DNA of the CDR3 is TGTGCCTGGAGTGGTAGCGGGAATTCACCCCTCCACTTT.

The count of this clone is one. This chain uses TRBV5-5 with TRBJ2-7; a weak D match, TRBD2 (5 bases). The CDR3 has 14 residues. With 5 bases removed from V and 2 bases from J, the gap between germline ends came to 14 bases. CDR1 and CDR2 (germline): SGHKS, YYEKEE (reference sequence). CDR3 nucleotide sequence: TGTGCCAGCAGACCGGGCCCCGGGACCTACGAGCAGTACTTC. Residues: CASRPGPGTYEQYF.

J is TRBJ2-7 and V is TRBV5-1; 8 nucleotides line up with TRBD1. The CDR3 is 14 residues long. Trimming removed 0 bases from V and 5 bases from J; junction bases left unmatched: 4. In germline, CDR1 is SGHRS, CDR2 YFSETQ. In nucleotides, the CDR3 is TGCGCCAGCAGCTTGGAGGCAGGGGGCAACGAGCAGTACTTC. It codes for CASSLEAGGNEQYF. Full variable domain (remainder filled in from reference TRBV5-1 and TRBJ2-7): KAGVTQTPRYLIKTRGQQVTLSCSPISGHRSVSWYQQTPGQGLQFLFEYFSETQRNKGNFPGRFSGRQFSNSRSEMNVSTLELGDSALYLCASSLEAGGNEQYFGPGTRLTVT.

This clone turned up a few times. The chain employs TRBV7-9 and TRBJ2-1; tentative D call: TRBD2 (5 bases). With 3 bases removed from V and 9 bases from J, the gap between germline ends came to 6 bases. CDR3 length equals 11 residues. Germline values: CDR1 SEHNR, CDR2 FQNEAQ (reference sequence). CDR3: CASSFSVEQFF. DNA for the CDR3: TGTGCCAGCAGCTTTAGCGTTGAGCAGTTCTTC.

The gene calls are TRBV4-3 and TRBJ1-1, with D perhaps matching TRBD1 (5 bases). V was trimmed by 4 bases and J by 1 base, leaving 13 bases between them. The germline V gene has CDR1 LGHNA and CDR2 YSLEER. The CDR3 is 15 amino acids. CDR3 protein: CASSRLTGGNTEAFF. CDR3 nucleotides: TGCGCCAGCAGCCGCCTGACCGGGGGGAACACTGAAGCTTTCTTT.

This clone has a single count. The chain carries TRBV11-3 and TRBJ2-5; TRBD1 might be the D (6 bases). Per the germline V gene, CDR1 is SGHNT and CDR2 is YENEEA. The V gene lost 1 base and the J gene lost 5 bases, with 17 bases spanning the gap. The length of the CDR3 is 16 residues. The CDR3 DNA reads TGTGCCAGCAGCTTAGGAGGGACACAGGGCGCTGAGACCCAGTACTTC. Protein product: CASSLGGTQGAETQYF.

V usage is TRBV5-5 and J usage is TRBJ2-2, with TRBD2 matching 13 bases. V was pared by 5 bases and J by 7 bases, with 8 bases of the junction left unmatched. This CDR3 spans 16 amino acids. The germline gives CDR1 SGHKS, CDR2 YYEKEE (reference sequence). In DNA form, the CDR3 reads TGTGCCAGCAGAACCGGACTAGCGGGAGAGGGCGGGGAGCTGTTTTTT. It yields the protein CASRTGLAGEGGELFF.

V and J are TRBV5-4 and TRBJ2-5, with 14 bases matching TRBD2. The CDR3 contains 16 residues. Germline assignment: CDR1 SGHNT and CDR2 YYREEE (reference sequence). V lost 0 bases to trimming and J lost 5 bases; unmatched junction nucleotides: 3. The DNA of the CDR3 is TGTGCCAGCAGCTTGGGACTAGCGGGAGGGCCGGAGACCCAGTACTTC. This codes for CASSLGLAGGPETQYF.

The V and J genes are TRBV7-3 and TRBJ2-3; D is undetermined. V was trimmed by 2 bases and J by 5 bases, leaving 17 bases between them. The CDR3 extends over 16 amino acids. Germline V gene sequence: CDR1 SGHTA, CDR2 FQGTGA. CDR3 loop: CASSLGRYQGVDTQYF. CDR3 sequence (DNA): TGTGCCAGCAGCTTAGGTCGCTACCAAGGAGTAGATACGCAGTATTTT.